The 24 T cell receptor beta chains below come from one sample, sequenced in a study of shared clonotypes between healthy human individuals. TCRdb's copy holds only in-frame clones and misses some; the assay was immunoSEQ multiplex PCR. Here the sample spans 2 million to 2.5 million clones, approximately 93% being singletons. Material: naive CD4+ T cells from PBMCs. Described subset: CD45RA+ positively selected. The receptors were sampled from a man in his late teens or twenties in good health. Some clones in this sample may be carry-over from other donors' samples.

The genes are TRBV27 and TRBJ1-1; no clear D. Germline values: CDR1 MNHEY, CDR2 SMNVEV (reference sequence). Trimming removed 3 bases from V and 4 bases from J, with 12 bases in between. The CDR3 covers 14 residues. The CDR3 bases are TGTGCCAGCAGTTTTATTAATCGCGCCACTGAAGCTTTCTTT. It encodes CASSFINRATEAFF.

The chain employs TRBV7-9 and TRBJ2-1; D remains unclear. The CDR3 spans 19 residues. V lost 7 bases, J lost 0 bases, and 25 bases lay in between. Germline assignment: CDR1 SEHNR and CDR2 FQNEAQ (reference sequence). In DNA form, the CDR3 reads TGTGCCAGCACCCCCCGGCCCCTACGAGTAGTGAGCTCCTACAATGAGCAGTTCTTC. It yields the protein CASTPRPLRVVSSYNEQFF. Combining the CDR3 with reference TRBV7-9 and TRBJ2-1 gives the whole variable domain DTGVSQNPRHKITKRGQNVTFRCDPISEHNRLYWYRQTLGQGPEFLTYFQNEAQLEKSRLLSDRFSAERPKGSFSTLEIQRTEQGDSAMYLCASTPRPLRVVSSYNEQFFGPGTRLTVL.

The rearrangement joins TRBV19 to TRBJ2-2; the D is unclear. The CDR3 is 14 amino acids. CDR1 and CDR2 from the germline V gene are LNHDA and SQIVND (reference sequence). V was trimmed by 3 bases and J by 6 bases, leaving 11 bases between them. The CDR3 is CASSISGQAGELFF. The CDR3 DNA reads TGTGCCAGTAGTATCTCCGGTCAGGCCGGGGAGCTGTTTTTT.

DNA for the CDR3: TGTGCCACCTCCACTTTTGGCTCTGGGGCCAACGTCCTGACTTTC. As protein: CATSTFGSGANVLTF. The chain carries TRBV27 and TRBJ2-6; D unresolved. CDR3 length: 15 residues. The germline V and J ends were trimmed by 10 bases and 0 bases, with 13 bases remaining between them. Germline-derived CDR1 and CDR2 are MNHEY and SMNVEV (reference sequence).

This clone has a single count. The chain joins TRBV6-6 to TRBJ2-7; TRBD1 agrees at 7 bases. Trimming took 6 bases from V and 6 from J; bases not matched to a gene: 11. Germline CDR1 MNHNY, CDR2 SVGAGI (reference sequence). The CDR3 length is 14 residues. The CDR3 DNA is TGTGCCAGCAGCTTAAGACAGGGTTCGATCGAGCAGTACTTC. It codes for CASSLRQGSIEQYF.

Written as DNA, the CDR3 is TGTGCCAGCAGTGGGGTGGCTAGGTCCATGGAGCAGTTCTTC. This gives the protein CASSGVARSMEQFF. This chain joins TRBV9 and TRBJ2-1; D not resolved. The V end was cut by 5 bases, the J end by 10 bases, with 19 bases between. This CDR3 comprises 14 residues. CDR1 is SGDLS and CDR2 is YYNGEE in the germline V gene.

V usage is TRBV7-6 and J usage is TRBJ2-7, with D perhaps matching TRBD1 or TRBD2 (7 bases each). This CDR3 is built from 19 residues. V lost 3 bases and J lost 4, with 28 bases in between. Germline V gives CDR1 SGHVS, CDR2 FNYEAQ. The CDR3 sequence: CASSLEGQPGGSGFYEQYF. The CDR3 nucleotides are TGTGCCAGCAGCTTGGAGGGACAGCCCGGTGGTAGCGGGTTTTACGAGCAGTACTTC. The full variable domain, rest sourced from reference TRBV7-6 and TRBJ2-7, is GAGVSQSPRYKVTKRGQDVALRCDPISGHVSLYWYRQALGQGPEFLTYFNYEAQQDKSGLPNDRFSAERPEGSISTLTIQRTEQRDSAMYRCASSLEGQPGGSGFYEQYFGPGTRLTVT.

The V and J genes are TRBV5-1 and TRBJ1-1; 10 bases align to TRBD1. V gave up 6 bases and J gave up 3 bases; unmatched junction bases: 5. The germline CDR1 and CDR2 sequences are SGHRS and YFSETQ. The CDR3 sequence is 14 residues long. The CDR3 spells CASKETGGYTEAFF. The CDR3 nucleotides are TGCGCCAGCAAAGAGACAGGGGGCTACACTGAAGCTTTCTTT.

This chain links TRBV10-3 with TRBJ1-5; D unresolved. CDR1 is ENHRY and CDR2 is SYGVKD in the germline V gene. V was pared by 0 bases and J by 10 bases, with 16 bases between. There are 15 residues in the CDR3. This CDR3 reads CAISESWPGISPQHF. The CDR3 region has the DNA TGTGCCATCAGTGAGTCGTGGCCAGGTATATCTCCCCAGCATTTT.

This chain joins TRBV10-3 and TRBJ2-7; D is uncertain. V lost 10 bases and J 12 bases, leaving 13 bases between the germline ends. The CDR3 totals 9 residues. CDR1 is ENHRY and CDR2 is SYGVKD in the germline V gene. This CDR3 reads CAKKTLPYF. The CDR3 region has the DNA TGTGCCAAAAAAACCTTGCCGTACTTC.

In nucleotides, the CDR3 is TGTGCCAGCAGCCGCATCTGGGGCACTGAAGCTTTCTTT. Protein: CASSRIWGTEAFF. This sequence joins TRBV7-9 and TRBJ1-1; D gene uncertain. The CDR3 is 13 amino acids. In germline, CDR1 is SEHNR, CDR2 FQNEAQ (reference sequence). Trimming cost V 5 bases and J 4 bases, with 11 bases left between them. Using reference TRBV7-9 and TRBJ1-1 for the parts outside the CDR3, the full variable domain is DTGVSQNPRHKITKRGQNVTFRCDPISEHNRLYWYRQTLGQGPEFLTYFQNEAQLEKSRLLSDRFSAERPKGSFSTLEIQRTEQGDSAMYLCASSRIWGTEAFFGQGTRLTVV.

Remarks on this clone: This CDR3 is also generated by other DNA sequences in the sample. This sequence joins TRBV7-2 and TRBJ2-7; D not certain. Trimming left V 5 bases short and J 3 bases short, with 8 bases between. The germline CDR1 and CDR2 sequences are SGHTA and FQGNSA. This CDR3 is built from 12 residues. The CDR3 bases are TGTGCCAGCAGCCGAACGCTCTACGAGCAGTACTTC. This sequence encodes CASSRTLYEQYF.

Only one count was recorded for this clone. The gene calls are TRBV7-2 and TRBJ1-2; 10 nucleotides line up with TRBD1. V trimming: 5 bases; J trimming: 4 bases; junction bases outside the gene matches: 10. Germline CDR1 SGHTA, CDR2 FQGNSA. The CDR3 is 16 amino acids. CDR3 sequence reads: CASSLWGTGAFYGYTF. The CDR3 DNA sequence: TGTGCCAGCAGCCTTTGGGGGACAGGGGCTTTCTATGGCTACACCTTC.

The V gene is TRBV2, the J gene TRBJ2-6, with no clear D. Germline lookup yields CDR1 SNHLY and CDR2 FYNNEI. This CDR3 region has 15 residues. V shed 4 bases and J shed 2 bases, with 9 bases lying between them. For the CDR3, the DNA is TGTGCCAGCAGTGCGTGGCCGGCTGGGGCCAACGTCCTGACTTTC. Residues: CASSAWPAGANVLTF. The full variable domain, with the rest looked up from reference TRBV2 and TRBJ2-6, is EPEVTQTPSHQVTQMGQEVILRCVPISNHLYFYWYRQILGQKVEFLVSFYNNEISEKSEIFDDQFSVERPDGSNFTLKIRSTKLEDSAMYFCASSAWPAGANVLTFGAGSRLTVL.

The V and J genes are TRBV7-2 and TRBJ2-5; 9 bases are a match to TRBD2. V dropped 5 bases and J dropped 11; count of bases not matched to a gene: 12. Per the germline V gene, CDR1 is SGHTA and CDR2 is FQGNSA. CDR3 length equals 14 residues. CDR3 DNA: TGTGCCAGCAGCGCGTTAGCGGGAGTGGGGGAGCAGTACTTC. Its translation is CASSALAGVGEQYF.

The genes are TRBV4-3 and TRBJ2-7; 11 nucleotides match TRBD2. The CDR3 contains 16 residues. J gave up 5 bases and V 1 base, and 7 bases lay outside the gene matches. The germline V gene has CDR1 LGHNA and CDR2 YSLEER. CDR3 residues: CASSQGLAGNADEQYF. CDR3 nucleotide sequence: TGCGCCAGCAGCCAAGGACTAGCGGGAAATGCCGACGAGCAGTACTTC.

This sequence joins TRBV5-1 and TRBJ2-1, with TRBD2 identical over 8 bases. Germline CDR1 reads SGHRS; CDR2 reads YFSETQ. V trimming: 3 bases; J trimming: 7 bases; junction bases outside the gene matches: 9. The CDR3 has 15 amino acids. CDR3 nucleotides: TGCGCCAGCAGCTACACCGGGACTAGTGAGAATGAGCAGTTCTTC. Encoded protein: CASSYTGTSENEQFF.

The V and J genes are TRBV27 and TRBJ2-2, with D perhaps matching TRBD1 or TRBD2 (5 bases each). Germline CDR1 reads MNHEY; CDR2 reads SMNVEV (reference sequence). This CDR3 region has 15 residues. Trimming cost V 5 bases and J 1 base, with 11 bases left between them. In DNA, the CDR3 is TGTGCCAGCAGTACGGGACGGCGGAACACCGGGGAGCTGTTTTTT. This encodes CASSTGRRNTGELFF.

The genes are TRBV5-1 and TRBJ2-7; 9 bases align to TRBD1. Trimming cost V 4 bases and J 0 bases; bases outside gene matches: 5. The germline gives CDR1 SGHRS, CDR2 YFSETQ. CDR3 length: 15 residues. CDR3 nucleotides: TGCGCCAGCAGCCAAGGGACAGGGATCTCCTACGAGCAGTACTTC. Its protein is CASSQGTGISYEQYF.

The chain uses TRBV5-1 and TRBJ2-2; tentatively, D is TRBD2 (7 bases). The V gene's germline CDR1 is SGHRS and CDR2 YFSETQ. V lost 0 bases, J lost 5 bases, and 14 bases lay in between. This CDR3 is built from 16 residues. As DNA, the CDR3 is TGCGCCAGCAGCTTGGTGGGGGCTAGCGGAACCGGGGAGCTGTTTTTT. It translates to CASSLVGASGTGELFF.

This rearrangement joins TRBV25-1 to TRBJ2-5; no firm D call. The CDR3 has 12 residues. CDR1 is MGHDK and CDR2 is SYGVNS in the germline V gene. V lost 1 base, J lost 3 bases, and 3 bases lay in between. The CDR3 spells CASSELEETQYF. The CDR3 nucleotides read TGTGCCAGCAGTGAATTAGAAGAGACCCAGTACTTC.

This clone has only one observation. CDR3 residues: CASSVVPGTAYNEQFF. DNA of the CDR3: TGTGCCAGCAGCGTAGTTCCCGGGACGGCTTACAATGAGCAGTTCTTC. The J gene is TRBJ2-1, the V gene TRBV9, with D possibly being TRBD1 or TRBD2 (5 bases each). CDR1 is SGDLS and CDR2 is YYNGEE in the germline V gene. The V gene lost 0 bases and the J gene lost 4 bases, with 14 bases spanning the gap. This CDR3 spans 16 amino acids. The whole variable domain, filled in from reference TRBV9 and TRBJ2-1, reads DSGVTQTPKHLITATGQRVTLRCSPRSGDLSVYWYQQSLDQGLQFLIQYYNGEERAKGNILERFSAQQFPDLHSELNLSSLELGDSALYFCASSVVPGTAYNEQFFGPGTRLTVL.

V usage is TRBV4-1 and J usage is TRBJ1-5; D gene unclear. V was trimmed by 2 bases and J by 0 bases, leaving 8 bases between them. CDR3 length equals 15 residues. From germline, CDR1 is MGHRA and CDR2 YSYEKL. CDR3 sequence (DNA): TGCGCCAGCAGCCAACGAAGGGATAGCAATCAGCCCCAGCATTTT. Translation gives CASSQRRDSNQPQHF.

The chain is built from TRBV10-3 and TRBJ1-2; D might be TRBD1 (5 bases). Trimming left V 0 bases short and J 0 bases short, with 17 bases between. The CDR3 is 18 amino acids. CDR1 is ENHRY and CDR2 is SYGVKD in the germline V gene. Here the CDR3 DNA reads TGTGCCATCAGTGAGTCAGCAGGGCCCCAACTACCTAACTATGGCTACACCTTC. This gives the protein CAISESAGPQLPNYGYTF.